Below, 27 T cell receptor beta chains from the same sample are listed, as sequenced in a study of patients and donors after allogeneic stem cell transplantation. TCRdb reprocessed the RT-PCR reads via MiXCR and lists one record per CDR3 protein. The data show 200,000 to 250,000 distinct CDR3 sequences, more than 35% seen once. Sequenced input: blood, either unsorted or a sorted T cell fraction (not recorded which). The origin of the receptors is a human donor who was either an allogeneic HSCT recipient or a stem cell or donor lymphocyte infusion donor (not recorded which). It is not recorded whose cells these are; they may come from a transplant donor.

The sample holds a few counts of this clonotype. This rearrangement joins TRBV6-5 to TRBJ1-4; D unresolved. The germline CDR1 and CDR2 sequences are MNHEY and SVGAGI. CDR3 length: 13 amino acids. Trimming took 0 bases from V and 6 from J, leaving 5 bases between them. The CDR3 DNA reads TGTGCCAGCAGTTACTCAGGATATGAAAAACTGTTTTTT. It codes for CASSYSGYEKLFF.

The V and J genes are TRBV7-8 and TRBJ1-2; no firm D call. The germline V gene encodes CDR1 SGHVS and CDR2 FQNEAQ. The CDR3 totals 12 residues. Trimming stripped 5 bases from V and 3 bases from J, with 7 bases between. In nucleotides, the CDR3 is TGTGCCAGCAGCCCCAGTCACTATGGCTACACCTTC. As protein: CASSPSHYGYTF.

The chain links TRBV5-1 to TRBJ1-4, with 7 nucleotides matching TRBD1. Per the germline V gene, CDR1 is SGHRS and CDR2 is YFSETQ. This CDR3 region has 14 residues. J lost 5 bases, V lost 4 bases, and 5 bases had no gene match. The CDR3 nucleotides read TGCGCCAGCAGCCGGGACAGTTCAAATGAAAAACTGTTTTTT. It yields the protein CASSRDSSNEKLFF.

In this sample, this clonotype turned up a few times. V gene TRBV5-1 combines with J gene TRBJ1-1; possible D gene TRBD1, 5 bases. CDR3 length: 14 residues. Germline values: CDR1 SGHRS, CDR2 YFSETQ. V was pared by 0 bases and J by 8 bases, with 14 bases between. The CDR3, as DNA: TGCGCCAGCAGCTTGGCCACGGCCTCAGGGGAAGCTTTCTTT. This encodes CASSLATASGEAFF.

This chain joins TRBV2 and TRBJ1-5, with 7 bases that match TRBD1. The CDR3 runs 14 residues. The ends lost 8 bases at V and 3 bases at J; junction bases unmatched: 7. The germline gives CDR1 SNHLY, CDR2 FYNNEI. This CDR3 is CASAYRGPNQPQHF. CDR3 coding DNA: TGTGCCAGCGCTTACAGGGGTCCCAATCAGCCCCAGCATTTT.

The sample holds a few counts of this clonotype. The chain joins TRBV3-1 to TRBJ2-2; D gene unclear. Germline V gene data show CDR1 as LGHDT and CDR2 as YNNKEL (reference sequence). The germline V and J ends were trimmed by 1 base and 1 base, with 1 base remaining between them. This CDR3 comprises 13 residues. CDR3 residues: CASSQGNTGELFF. DNA for the CDR3: TGTGCCAGCAGCCAAGGGAACACCGGGGAGCTGTTTTTT.

This clonotype was found once. This sequence joins TRBV5-4 and TRBJ2-3, with D possibly being TRBD1 (6 bases). Deletions cut 2 bases from V and 5 bases from J, with 12 bases between. Per the germline V gene, CDR1 is SGHNT and CDR2 is YYREEE (reference sequence). This CDR3 is 14 amino acids long. CDR3 region: CASSFGQFRDTQYF. The CDR3 region has the DNA TGTGCCAGCAGCTTCGGACAGTTTAGAGATACGCAGTATTTT.

This chain uses TRBV27 with TRBJ2-7; TRBD1 or TRBD2 may be the D gene (5 bases each). Deletions cut 4 bases from V and 2 bases from J, with 18 bases between. Germline loops: CDR1 MNHEY, CDR2 SMNVEV (reference sequence). The CDR3 runs to 16 residues. In nucleotides, the CDR3 is TGTGCCAGCAGTTCCAGGGCACGGGGCTGGGCCTACGAGCAGTACTTC. It codes for CASSSRARGWAYEQYF.

This clonotype was detected only a few times. Here the CDR3 DNA reads TGTGCCAGCAGTTGGGTTGCAACTAATGAAAAACTGTTTTTT. It encodes CASSWVATNEKLFF. The chain carries TRBV2 and TRBJ1-4, with D uncertain. This CDR3 contains 14 residues. Germline V gene data show CDR1 as SNHLY and CDR2 as FYNNEI. Trimming removed 5 bases from V and 0 bases from J, with 7 bases in between.

This clonotype was recorded many times. The CDR3: CASSHRRLEGYGYTF. CDR3 DNA sequence: TGCGCCAGCAGCCACCGACGGCTAGAGGGGTATGGCTACACCTTC. The gene calls are TRBV4-1 and TRBJ1-2; tentative D call: TRBD1 (5 bases). V lost 3 bases to trimming and J lost 5 bases, with 16 bases between them. The CDR3 length is 15 residues. Germline assignment: CDR1 MGHRA and CDR2 YSYEKL.

The chain has TRBV15 and TRBJ1-5, with a tentative D call TRBD1 (5 bases). V dropped 0 bases and J dropped 3 bases, with 6 bases sitting between them. The CDR3 is 14 amino acids. The germline CDR1 and CDR2 sequences are LNHNV and YYDKDF (reference sequence). The CDR3 region is CATSRETANQPQHF. As DNA, the CDR3 is TGTGCCACCAGCAGAGAGACAGCCAATCAGCCCCAGCATTTT.

The rearrangement uses TRBV5-1 and TRBJ1-3; D perhaps matches TRBD1 (6 bases). The V gene lost 4 bases and the J gene lost 4 bases, with 12 bases spanning the gap. The CDR3 is 14 amino acids. CDR1 SGHRS and CDR2 YFSETQ come from the germline V gene. CDR3 sequence reads: CASSRQADGNTIYF. Written as DNA, the CDR3 is TGCGCCAGCAGCCGACAGGCGGACGGAAACACCATATATTTT.

The J gene is TRBJ1-3, the V gene TRBV4-1, with unresolved D. Germline loops: CDR1 MGHRA, CDR2 YSYEKL. Trimming stripped 2 bases from V and 6 bases from J, with 17 bases between. The CDR3 runs 16 residues. CDR3 sequence (DNA): TGCGCCAGCAGCCAATTAGCAAAAGGCCGATTAAACACCATATATTTT. Protein product: CASSQLAKGRLNTIYF.

The chain carries TRBV7-9 and TRBJ1-2; no firm D call. This CDR3 has 15 amino acids. In germline, CDR1 is SEHNR, CDR2 FQNEAQ (reference sequence). V was pared by 6 bases and J by 0 bases, with 14 bases between. Written as DNA, the CDR3 is TGTGCCAGCAGTACAGAAACCTATGCTAACTATGGCTACACCTTC. This translates into CASSTETYANYGYTF.

The V call is TRBV5-1, the J call TRBJ2-5; no clear D gene. V was cut by 3 bases and J by 4 bases, with 16 bases left in between. This CDR3 region has 15 residues. Germline lookup yields CDR1 SGHRS and CDR2 YFSETQ. CDR3 in DNA: TGCGCCAGCAGCTCCCGGATCGCCGAAATAGAGACCCAGTACTTC. Protein: CASSSRIAEIETQYF.

This clonotype was picked up a small number of times. This chain uses TRBV20-1 with TRBJ2-7, with TRBD1 identical over 10 bases. V shed 2 bases and J 8 bases; nucleotides not matched to a gene: 9. The CDR3 runs to 14 residues. CDR1 is DFQATT and CDR2 is SNEGSKA in the germline V gene (reference sequence). CDR3 sequence reads: CSARPGQGLSKQYF. CDR3 nucleotide sequence: TGCAGTGCTAGACCGGGACAGGGGCTCTCCAAGCAGTACTTC.

This clonotype has a handful of counts. The CDR3 loop reads CALSGTLQETQYF. The CDR3 DNA reads as TGTGCCCTTTCCGGGACACTACAAGAGACCCAGTACTTC. The chain couples TRBV15 to TRBJ2-5; D is possibly TRBD1 (6 bases). This CDR3 is 13 amino acids long. From germline, CDR1 is LNHNV and CDR2 YYDKDF (reference sequence). Between the trimmed V and J ends, which lost 11 bases and 2 bases, there was a span of 15 bases.

This sequence joins TRBV7-3 and TRBJ2-1; no clear D. V was trimmed by 2 bases and J by 0 bases, leaving 11 bases between them. The CDR3 length is 16 residues. Germline CDR1 reads SGHTA; CDR2 reads FQGTGA. The CDR3 here is CASSLVFGSSYNEQFF. The CDR3 DNA reads TGTGCCAGCAGCTTAGTATTCGGGTCCTCCTACAATGAGCAGTTCTTC.

This clonotype was observed a handful of times. The rearrangement uses TRBV5-1 and TRBJ1-4, with 10 bases fitting TRBD1. The V and J ends lost 3 bases and 5 bases, in that order; junction bases with no gene match: 10. This CDR3 has 17 residues. Germline CDR1 and CDR2: SGHRS and YFSETQ. The CDR3 DNA is TGCGCCAGCAGCTCGTCCCGGGACAGGGGATGGAATGAAAAACTGTTTTTT. This codes for CASSSSRDRGWNEKLFF.

This clonotype showed up just a few times. The rearrangement links TRBV24-1 to TRBJ2-2, with 7 bases that match TRBD1. The germline CDR1 and CDR2 sequences are KGHDR and SFDVKD. Germline trimming cut 3 bases from V and 4 bases from J; bases unmatched to any gene: 10. The CDR3 is 17 residues long. CDR3 amino acids: CATSDTRQGRTTGELFF. The CDR3 bases are TGTGCCACCAGTGATACAAGACAGGGCAGGACCACCGGGGAGCTGTTTTTT.

In the case of this clonotype: The final CDR3 position lacks the conserved phenylalanine or tryptophan, pointing to a likely read error. The chain links TRBV28 to TRBJ1-6, with a tentative D call TRBD1 (5 bases). The V gene's germline CDR1 is MDHEN and CDR2 SYDVKM. The CDR3 totals 13 residues. V was clipped by 6 bases and J by 7 bases, with 10 bases between them. This chain's CDR3 is CASRGDGNSPLHL. The CDR3 coding sequence is TGTGCCAGCAGGGGGGACGGAAATTCACCCCTCCACTTG.

The V and J genes are TRBV5-5 and TRBJ1-3, with D possibly being TRBD1 (5 bases). V was cut by 4 bases and J by 0 bases, with 14 bases left in between. The CDR3 runs 16 residues. In germline, CDR1 is SGHKS, CDR2 YYEKEE (reference sequence). CDR3 protein: CASSGGFWGSGNTIYF. Written as DNA, the CDR3 is TGTGCCAGCAGCGGGGGTTTTTGGGGCTCTGGAAACACCATATATTTT.

This clonotype was observed a handful of times. V gene TRBV28 combines with J gene TRBJ1-1; a possible D gene is TRBD1 (5 bases). This CDR3 has 13 residues. With 4 bases removed from V and 4 bases from J, the gap between germline ends came to 10 bases. Germline assignment: CDR1 MDHEN and CDR2 SYDVKM. CDR3 nucleotide sequence: TGTGCCAGCAGTTACCCAAGGGGCACTGAAGCTTTCTTT. Translation: CASSYPRGTEAFF.

The V call is TRBV5-6, the J call TRBJ1-2; no reliable D call. Germline V CDR1 and CDR2: SGHDT, YYEEEE. Trimming took 4 bases from V and 2 from J, leaving 12 bases between them. The CDR3 loop spans 14 amino acids. CDR3 residues: CASSVVVGNYGYTF. The CDR3 DNA is TGTGCCAGCAGCGTCGTAGTCGGAAACTATGGCTACACCTTC.

This clonotype was recorded a few times. The chain couples TRBV20-1 to TRBJ1-2; no firm D call. Germline CDR1 is DFQATT and CDR2 is SNEGSKA (reference sequence). The CDR3 totals 12 residues. Trimming shortened V by 6 bases and J by 3 bases, and 11 bases separated the two germline ends. In DNA, the CDR3 is TGCAGTGCATCAGGTCAAGACTATGGCTACACCTTC. Residues: CSASGQDYGYTF.

The chain combines TRBV20-1 with TRBJ2-7, with 7 bases lining up with TRBD2. There are 14 residues in the CDR3. From germline, CDR1 is DFQATT and CDR2 SNEGSKA (reference sequence). The junction had 11 bases not matched to a gene; V was cut back by 2 bases and J by 7 bases. Here the CDR3 DNA reads TGCAGTGCTAGATCCCCAGCGGGGCAATGGGAGCAGTACTTC. The encoded protein is CSARSPAGQWEQYF.

The chain uses TRBV6-6 and TRBJ2-1, with 11 bases matching TRBD2. The V and J ends lost 0 bases and 4 bases, in that order; junction bases with no gene match: 2. This CDR3 has 16 residues. Germline V gene data show CDR1 as MNHNY and CDR2 as SVGAGI (reference sequence). The CDR3 reads CASSYSPSGGYNEQFF. The CDR3 DNA is TGTGCCAGCAGTTACTCTCCTAGCGGGGGGTACAATGAGCAGTTCTTC.